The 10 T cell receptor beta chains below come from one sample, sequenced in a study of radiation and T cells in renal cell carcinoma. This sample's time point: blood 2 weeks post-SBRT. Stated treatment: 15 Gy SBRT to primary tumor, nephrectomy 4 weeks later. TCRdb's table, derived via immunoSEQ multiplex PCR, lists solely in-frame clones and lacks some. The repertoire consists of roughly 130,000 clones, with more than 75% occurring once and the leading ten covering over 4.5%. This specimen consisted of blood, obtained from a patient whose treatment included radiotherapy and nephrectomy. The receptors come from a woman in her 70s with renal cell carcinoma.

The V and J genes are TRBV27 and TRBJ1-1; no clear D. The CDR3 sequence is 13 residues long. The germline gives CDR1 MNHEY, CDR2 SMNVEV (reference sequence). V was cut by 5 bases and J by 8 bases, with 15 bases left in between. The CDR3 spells CASSRPGEREAFF. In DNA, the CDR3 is TGTGCCAGCAGTCGCCCGGGAGAAAGGGAAGCTTTCTTT.

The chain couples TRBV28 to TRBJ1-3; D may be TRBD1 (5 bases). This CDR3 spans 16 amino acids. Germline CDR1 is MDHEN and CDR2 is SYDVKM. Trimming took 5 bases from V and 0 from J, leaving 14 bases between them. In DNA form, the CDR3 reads TGTGCCAGCAGTAATCCCGGGACTGCCTCTGGAAACACCATATATTTT. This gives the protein CASSNPGTASGNTIYF.

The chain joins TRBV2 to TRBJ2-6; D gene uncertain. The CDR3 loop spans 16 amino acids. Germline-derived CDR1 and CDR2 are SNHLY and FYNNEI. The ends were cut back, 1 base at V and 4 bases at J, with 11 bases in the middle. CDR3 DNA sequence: TGTGCCAGCAGTGAAGGGAAACGTTTCGGGGCCAACGTCCTGACTTTC. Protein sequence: CASSEGKRFGANVLTF.

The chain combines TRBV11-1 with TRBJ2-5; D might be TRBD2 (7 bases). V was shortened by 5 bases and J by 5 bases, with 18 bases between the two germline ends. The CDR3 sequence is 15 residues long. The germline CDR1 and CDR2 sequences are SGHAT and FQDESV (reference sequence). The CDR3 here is CASSPLGGAGETQYF. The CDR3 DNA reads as TGTGCCAGCAGCCCCCTGGGGGGGGCGGGGGAGACCCAGTACTTC.

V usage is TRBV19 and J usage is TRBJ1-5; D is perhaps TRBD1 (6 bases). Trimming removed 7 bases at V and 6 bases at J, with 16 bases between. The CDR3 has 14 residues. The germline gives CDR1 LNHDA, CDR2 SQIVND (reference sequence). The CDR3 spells CASIPQGPLQPQHF. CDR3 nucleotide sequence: TGTGCCAGTATCCCACAGGGTCCCCTTCAGCCCCAGCATTTT.

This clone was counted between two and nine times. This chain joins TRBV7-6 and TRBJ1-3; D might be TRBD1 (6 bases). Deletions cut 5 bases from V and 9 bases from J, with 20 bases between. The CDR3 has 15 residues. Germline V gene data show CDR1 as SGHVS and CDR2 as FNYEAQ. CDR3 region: CASSQLGLDRGTIYF. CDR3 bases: TGTGCCAGCAGCCAACTGGGATTGGACAGAGGCACCATATATTTT.

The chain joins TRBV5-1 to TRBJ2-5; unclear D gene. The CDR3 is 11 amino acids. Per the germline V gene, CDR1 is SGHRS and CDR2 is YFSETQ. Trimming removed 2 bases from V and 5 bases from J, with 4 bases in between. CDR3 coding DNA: TGCGCCAGCAGCTTTGGTGAGACCCAGTACTTC. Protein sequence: CASSFGETQYF. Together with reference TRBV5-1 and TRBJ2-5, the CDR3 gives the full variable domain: KAGVTQTPRYLIKTRGQQVTLSCSPISGHRSVSWYQQTPGQGLQFLFEYFSETQRNKGNFPGRFSGRQFSNSRSEMNVSTLELGDSALYLCASSFGETQYFGPGTRLLVL.

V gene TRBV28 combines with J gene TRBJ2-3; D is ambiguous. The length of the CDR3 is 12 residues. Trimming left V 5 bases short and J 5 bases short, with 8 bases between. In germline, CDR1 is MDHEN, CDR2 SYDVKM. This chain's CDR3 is CASSPPVDTQYF. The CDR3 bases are TGTGCCAGCAGTCCCCCGGTAGATACGCAGTATTTT. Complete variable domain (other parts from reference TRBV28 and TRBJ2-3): DVKVTQSSRYLVKRTGEKVFLECVQDMDHENMFWYRQDPGLGLRLIYFSYDVKMKEKGDIPEGYSVSREKKERFSLILESASTNQTSMYLCASSPPVDTQYFGPGTRLTVL.

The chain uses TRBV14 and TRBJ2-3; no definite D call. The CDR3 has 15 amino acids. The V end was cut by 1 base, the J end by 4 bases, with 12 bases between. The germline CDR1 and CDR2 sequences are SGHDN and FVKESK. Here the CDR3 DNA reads TGTGCCAGCAGCCAAGTGGCGGTGCTCCCAGATACGCAGTATTTT. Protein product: CASSQVAVLPDTQYF.

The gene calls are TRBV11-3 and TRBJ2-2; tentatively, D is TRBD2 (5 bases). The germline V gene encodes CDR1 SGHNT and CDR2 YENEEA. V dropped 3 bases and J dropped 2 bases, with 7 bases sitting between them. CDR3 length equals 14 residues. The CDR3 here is CASSLRANTGELFF. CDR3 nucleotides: TGTGCCAGCAGCTTGCGGGCAAACACCGGGGAGCTGTTTTTT.